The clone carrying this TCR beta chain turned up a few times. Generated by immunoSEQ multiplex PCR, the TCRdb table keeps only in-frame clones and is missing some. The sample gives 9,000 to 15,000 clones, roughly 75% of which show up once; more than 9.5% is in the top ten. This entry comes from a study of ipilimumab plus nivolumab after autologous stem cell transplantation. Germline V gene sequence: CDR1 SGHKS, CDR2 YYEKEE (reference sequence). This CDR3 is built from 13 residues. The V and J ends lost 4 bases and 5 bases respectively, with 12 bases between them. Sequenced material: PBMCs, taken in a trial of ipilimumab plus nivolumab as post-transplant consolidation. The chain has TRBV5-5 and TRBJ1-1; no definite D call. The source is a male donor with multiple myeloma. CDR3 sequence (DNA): TGTGCCAGCAGCCGTCAGAGGGATACTGAAGCTTTCTTT. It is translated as CASSRQRDTEAFF.